The T cell receptor (beta chain) described here comes from a study of beta chain features in type 1 diabetes. About the research overall: The study examined around 100 million sorted cells across all samples. Notes on the study in general: Type 1 diabetes patients had moderately but significantly shorter TCRB CDR3s in all four CD4+ subsets. VDJ junctions from type 1 diabetes patients carried fewer insertions and larger deletions. These data did not resolve whether HLA type affects TCRB rearrangement.

This clone was picked up a small number of times. Its antigen is not known. Cell sorting via CD45RO/CCR7/CD25/CD127/CD95/CD27 was performed to obtain CD4+ naive, central memory, regulatory and stem cell-like memory cells. The isolated RNA, all of it, was reverse transcribed, so expressed TCRB transcripts were what got sequenced. Generated by immunoSEQ multiplex PCR, the TCRdb table keeps only in-frame clones and is missing some. Of roughly 290,000 clones listed, approximately 15% were seen once; the top ten hold about 0.014%. The CDR3 has 14 amino acids. V lost 1 base and J 0 bases, leaving 6 bases between the germline ends. CDR1 is LGHNA and CDR2 is YSLEER in the germline V gene.

Sequenced: naive CD4+ T cells from blood. The clonotype was recovered from a man between 18 and 35 years old with type 1 diabetes. The chain is built from TRBV4-3 and TRBJ1-1, with D possibly TRBD1 on 6 matching bases. CDR3: CASSQGDMNTEAFF. CDR3 coding DNA: TGCGCCAGCAGCCAAGGGGACATGAACACTGAAGCTTTCTTT.